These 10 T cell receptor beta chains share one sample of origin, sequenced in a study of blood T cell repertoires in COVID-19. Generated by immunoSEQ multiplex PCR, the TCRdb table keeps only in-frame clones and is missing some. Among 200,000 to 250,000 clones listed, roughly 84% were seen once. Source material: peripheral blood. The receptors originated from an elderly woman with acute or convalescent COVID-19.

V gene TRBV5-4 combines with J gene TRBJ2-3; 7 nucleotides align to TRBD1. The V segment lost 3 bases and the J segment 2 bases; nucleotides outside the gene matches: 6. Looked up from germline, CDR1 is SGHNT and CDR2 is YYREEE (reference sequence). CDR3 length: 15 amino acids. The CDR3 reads CASSYRDRNTDTQYF. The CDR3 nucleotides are TGTGCCAGCAGCTACCGGGACAGAAACACAGATACGCAGTATTTT.

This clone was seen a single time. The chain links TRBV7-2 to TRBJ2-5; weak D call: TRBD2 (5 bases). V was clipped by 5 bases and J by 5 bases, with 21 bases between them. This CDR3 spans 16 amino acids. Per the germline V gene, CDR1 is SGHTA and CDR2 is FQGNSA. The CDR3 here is CASSQRRTGVPETQYF. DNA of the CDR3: TGTGCCAGCAGCCAGCGTCGTACCGGGGTACCGGAGACCCAGTACTTC.

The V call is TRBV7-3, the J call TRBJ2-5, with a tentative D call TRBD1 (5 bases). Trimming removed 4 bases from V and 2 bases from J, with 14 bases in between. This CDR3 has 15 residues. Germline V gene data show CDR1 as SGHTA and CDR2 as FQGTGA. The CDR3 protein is CASSSQGIQQETQYF. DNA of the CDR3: TGTGCCAGCAGCTCCCAGGGTATTCAACAAGAGACCCAGTACTTC.

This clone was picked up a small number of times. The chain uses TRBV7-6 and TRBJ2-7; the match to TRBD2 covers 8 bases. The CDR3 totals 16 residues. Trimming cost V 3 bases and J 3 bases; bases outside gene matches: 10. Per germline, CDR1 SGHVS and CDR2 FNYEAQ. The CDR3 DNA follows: TGTGCCAGCAGCTTCCTTAGCGGGGCCCCTATCTACGAGCAGTACTTC. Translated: CASSFLSGAPIYEQYF.

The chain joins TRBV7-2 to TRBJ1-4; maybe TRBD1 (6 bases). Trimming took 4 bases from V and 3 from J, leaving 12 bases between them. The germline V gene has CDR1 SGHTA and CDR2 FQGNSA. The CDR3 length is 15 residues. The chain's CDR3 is CASSSPDSPNEKLFF. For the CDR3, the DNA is TGTGCCAGCAGCTCCCCGGACAGCCCTAATGAAAAACTGTTTTTT.

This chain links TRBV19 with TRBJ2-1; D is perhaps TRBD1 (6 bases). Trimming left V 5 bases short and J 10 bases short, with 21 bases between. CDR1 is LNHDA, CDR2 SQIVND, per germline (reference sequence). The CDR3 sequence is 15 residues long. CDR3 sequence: CASSSIGGQRVEQFF. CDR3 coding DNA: TGTGCCAGTAGTTCTATAGGCGGACAGAGGGTAGAGCAGTTCTTC.

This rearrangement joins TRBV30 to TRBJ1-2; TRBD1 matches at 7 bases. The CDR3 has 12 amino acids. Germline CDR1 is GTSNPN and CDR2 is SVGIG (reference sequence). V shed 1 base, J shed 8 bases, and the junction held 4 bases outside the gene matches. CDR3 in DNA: TGTGCCTGGAGTGGGACAGGTGAAGGCTACACCTTC. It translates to CAWSGTGEGYTF.

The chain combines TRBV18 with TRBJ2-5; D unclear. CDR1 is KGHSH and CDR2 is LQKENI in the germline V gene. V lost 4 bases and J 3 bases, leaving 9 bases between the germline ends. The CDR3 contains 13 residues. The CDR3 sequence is CASSRDWKETQYF. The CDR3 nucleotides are TGTGCCAGCTCACGCGACTGGAAAGAGACCCAGTACTTC.

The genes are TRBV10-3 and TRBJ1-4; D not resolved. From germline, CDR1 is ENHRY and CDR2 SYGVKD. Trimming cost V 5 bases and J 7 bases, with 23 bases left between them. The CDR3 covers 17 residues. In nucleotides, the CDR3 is TGTGCCATCAGTCCGCTCTCACAGAAGGTAGCGGCTGAAAAACTGTTTTTT. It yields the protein CAISPLSQKVAAEKLFF.

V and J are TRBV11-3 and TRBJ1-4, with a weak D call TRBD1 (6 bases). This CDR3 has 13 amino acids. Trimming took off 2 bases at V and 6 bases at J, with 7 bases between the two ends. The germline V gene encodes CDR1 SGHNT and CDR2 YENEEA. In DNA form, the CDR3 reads TGTGCCAGCAGCTTAAGACAGGATGAAAAACTGTTTTTT. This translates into CASSLRQDEKLFF.